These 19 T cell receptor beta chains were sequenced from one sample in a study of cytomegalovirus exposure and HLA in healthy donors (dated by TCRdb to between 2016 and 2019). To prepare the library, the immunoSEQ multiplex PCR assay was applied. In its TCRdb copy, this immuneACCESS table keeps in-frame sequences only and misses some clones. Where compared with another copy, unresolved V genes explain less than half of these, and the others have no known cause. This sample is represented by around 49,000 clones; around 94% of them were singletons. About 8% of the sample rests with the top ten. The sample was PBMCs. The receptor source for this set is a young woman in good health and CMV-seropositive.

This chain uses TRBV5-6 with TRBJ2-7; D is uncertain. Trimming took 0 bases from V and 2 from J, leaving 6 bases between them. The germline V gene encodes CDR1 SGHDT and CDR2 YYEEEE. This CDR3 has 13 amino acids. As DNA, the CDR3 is TGTGCCAGCAGCTTGGCCGAGCCCTACGAGCAGTACTTC. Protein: CASSLAEPYEQYF.

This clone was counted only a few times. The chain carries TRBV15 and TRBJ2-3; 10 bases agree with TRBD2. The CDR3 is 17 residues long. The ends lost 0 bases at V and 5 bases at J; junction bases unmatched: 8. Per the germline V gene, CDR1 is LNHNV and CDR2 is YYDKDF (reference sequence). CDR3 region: CATSRDGLAGAGDTQYF. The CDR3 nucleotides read TGTGCCACCAGCAGAGATGGGCTAGCGGGAGCGGGAGATACGCAGTATTTT.

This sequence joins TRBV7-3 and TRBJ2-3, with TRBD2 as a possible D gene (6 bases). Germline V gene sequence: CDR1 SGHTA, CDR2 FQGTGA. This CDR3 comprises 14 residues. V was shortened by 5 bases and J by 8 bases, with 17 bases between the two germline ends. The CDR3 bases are TGTGCCAGCAGCCCTAATACCCGGGGAGGTACGCAGTATTTT. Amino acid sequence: CASSPNTRGGTQYF.

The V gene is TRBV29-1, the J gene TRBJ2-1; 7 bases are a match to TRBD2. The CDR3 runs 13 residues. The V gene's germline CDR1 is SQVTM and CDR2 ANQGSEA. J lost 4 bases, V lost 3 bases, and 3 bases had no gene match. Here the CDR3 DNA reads TGCAGCGTTGATGTGGGGGGGTACAATGAGCAGTTCTTC. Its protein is CSVDVGGYNEQFF.

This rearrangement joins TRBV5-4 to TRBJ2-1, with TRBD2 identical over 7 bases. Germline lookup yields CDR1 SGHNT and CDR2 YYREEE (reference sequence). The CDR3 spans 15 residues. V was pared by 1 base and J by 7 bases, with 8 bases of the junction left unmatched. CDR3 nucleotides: TGTGCCAGCAGCTTGATTGGGTCTAGCGGAAATGAGCAGTTCTTC. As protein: CASSLIGSSGNEQFF.

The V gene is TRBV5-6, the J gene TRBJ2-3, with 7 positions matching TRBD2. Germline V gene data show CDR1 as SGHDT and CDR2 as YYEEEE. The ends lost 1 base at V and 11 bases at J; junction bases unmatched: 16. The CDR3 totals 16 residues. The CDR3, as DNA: TGTGCCAGCAGCTTGTGGGAGGGGCTTCTATCTTCGAGGCAGTATTTT. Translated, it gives CASSLWEGLLSSRQYF.

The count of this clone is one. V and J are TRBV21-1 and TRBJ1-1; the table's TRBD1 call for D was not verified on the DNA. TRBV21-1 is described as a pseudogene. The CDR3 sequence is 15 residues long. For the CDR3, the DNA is TGTGCCAGCAGCAATGGGCAGGGGGCGAACACTGAAGCTTTCTTT. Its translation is CASSNGQGANTEAFF.

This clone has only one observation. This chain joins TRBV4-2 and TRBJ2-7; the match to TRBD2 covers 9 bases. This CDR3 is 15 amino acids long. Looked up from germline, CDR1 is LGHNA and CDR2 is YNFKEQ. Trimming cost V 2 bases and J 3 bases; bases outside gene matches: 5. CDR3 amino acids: CASSQNPSGVYEQYF. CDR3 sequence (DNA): TGTGCCAGCAGCCAAAATCCTAGCGGGGTCTACGAGCAGTACTTC.

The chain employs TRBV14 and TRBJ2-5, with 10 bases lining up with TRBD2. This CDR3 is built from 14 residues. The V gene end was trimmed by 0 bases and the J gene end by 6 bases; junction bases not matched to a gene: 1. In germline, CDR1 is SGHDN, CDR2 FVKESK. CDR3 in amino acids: CASSQELAGKTQYF. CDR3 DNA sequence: TGTGCCAGCAGCCAAGAACTAGCGGGGAAGACCCAGTACTTC.

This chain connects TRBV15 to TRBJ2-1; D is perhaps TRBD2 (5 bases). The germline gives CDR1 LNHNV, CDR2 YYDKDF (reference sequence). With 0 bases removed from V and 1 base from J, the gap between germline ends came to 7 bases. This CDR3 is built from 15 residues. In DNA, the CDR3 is TGTGCCACCAGCAGAGATCGGGGATCCTACAATGAGCAGTTCTTC. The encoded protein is CATSRDRGSYNEQFF.

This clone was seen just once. The CDR3 bases are TGTGCCAGCAGCCTGGGGGGGGGTGGCCCTAATTCACCCCTCCACTTT. This translates into CASSLGGGGPNSPLHF. This rearrangement joins TRBV7-6 to TRBJ1-6, with D tentatively TRBD1 (5 bases). The germline CDR1 and CDR2 sequences are SGHVS and FNYEAQ. The V gene lost 5 bases and the J gene lost 6 bases, with 17 bases spanning the gap. This CDR3 spans 16 amino acids.

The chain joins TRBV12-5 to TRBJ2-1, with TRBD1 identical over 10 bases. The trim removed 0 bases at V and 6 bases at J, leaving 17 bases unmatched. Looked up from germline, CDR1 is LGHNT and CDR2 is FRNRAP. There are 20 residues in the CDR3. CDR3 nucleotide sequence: TGTGCTAGTGGTTTGGTACAGGGACAGGGGATGCGGACTAGCCCCAATGAGCAGTTCTTC. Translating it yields CASGLVQGQGMRTSPNEQFF.

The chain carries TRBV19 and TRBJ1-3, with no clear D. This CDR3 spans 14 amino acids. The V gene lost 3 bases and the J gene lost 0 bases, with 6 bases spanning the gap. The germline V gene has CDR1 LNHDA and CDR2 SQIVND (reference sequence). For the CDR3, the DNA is TGTGCCAGTAGTATTAGCATCTCTGGAAACACCATATATTTT. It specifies CASSISISGNTIYF.

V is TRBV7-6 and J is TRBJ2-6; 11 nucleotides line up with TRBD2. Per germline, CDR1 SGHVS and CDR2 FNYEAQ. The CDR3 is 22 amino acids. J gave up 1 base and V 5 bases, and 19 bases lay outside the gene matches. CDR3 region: CASSRNLILTSGEGSGANVLTF. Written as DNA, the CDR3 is TGTGCCAGCAGCCGGAACTTAATTTTGACTAGCGGGGAGGGATCTGGGGCCAACGTCCTGACTTTC. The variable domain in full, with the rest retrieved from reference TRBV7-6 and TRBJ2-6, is GAGVSQSPRYKVTKRGQDVALRCDPISGHVSLYWYRQALGQGPEFLTYFNYEAQQDKSGLPNDRFSAERPEGSISTLTIQRTEQRDSAMYRCASSRNLILTSGEGSGANVLTFGAGSRLTVL.

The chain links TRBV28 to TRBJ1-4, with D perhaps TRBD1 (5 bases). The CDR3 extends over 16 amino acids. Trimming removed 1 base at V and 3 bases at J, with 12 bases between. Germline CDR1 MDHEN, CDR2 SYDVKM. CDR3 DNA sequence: TGTGCCAGCAGTTTATCGATCCAGGGTTCTAATGAAAAACTGTTTTTT. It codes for CASSLSIQGSNEKLFF.

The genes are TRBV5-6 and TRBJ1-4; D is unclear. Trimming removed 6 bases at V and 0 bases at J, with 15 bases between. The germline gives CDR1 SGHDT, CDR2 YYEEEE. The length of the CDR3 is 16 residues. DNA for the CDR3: TGTGCCAGCACTAGAGGAGGCCTTGCAACTAATGAAAAACTGTTTTTT. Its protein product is CASTRGGLATNEKLFF.

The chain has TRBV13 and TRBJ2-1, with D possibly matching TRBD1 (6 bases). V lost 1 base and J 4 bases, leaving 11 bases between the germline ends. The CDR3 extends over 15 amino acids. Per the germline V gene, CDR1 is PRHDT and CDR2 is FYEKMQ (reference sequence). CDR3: CASSLDRERYNEQFF. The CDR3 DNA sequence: TGTGCCAGCAGCTTAGACAGGGAACGGTACAATGAGCAGTTCTTC.

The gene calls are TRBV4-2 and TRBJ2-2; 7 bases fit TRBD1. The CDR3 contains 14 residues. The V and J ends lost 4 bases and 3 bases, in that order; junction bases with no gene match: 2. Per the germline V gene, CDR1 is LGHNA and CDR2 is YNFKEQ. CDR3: CASSPDRDTGELFF. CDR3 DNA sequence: TGTGCCAGCAGCCCCGACAGGGACACCGGGGAGCTGTTTTTT.

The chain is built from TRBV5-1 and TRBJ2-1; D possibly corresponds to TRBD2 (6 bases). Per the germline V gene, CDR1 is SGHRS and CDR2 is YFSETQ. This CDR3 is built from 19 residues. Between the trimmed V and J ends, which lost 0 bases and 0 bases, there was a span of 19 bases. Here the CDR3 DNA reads TGCGCCAGCAGCTTGGCCCCCCGCGAGGAGGGGAGCTCCTACAATGAGCAGTTCTTC. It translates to CASSLAPREEGSSYNEQFF.